Presented here are 12 T cell receptor beta chains from one specimen sequenced in a study of monozygotic twins with inflammatory bowel disease (dated by TCRdb to the late 2010s). The library was made by 5' RACE. The run used an Illumina HiSeq 2500. Reads reprocessed by TCRdb are summarized as one entry per CDR3 protein sequence, and DNA is absent. The sample table gives approximately 200,000 distinct CDR3 sequences. Roughly 1.5% of the sample is in the top ten clones. Sequencing input: blood. Every receptor here comes from a human donor with ulcerative colitis or Crohn's disease, or a healthy co-twin of an affected twin (not recorded which).

The chain is built from TRBV12-3 or TRBV12-4 and TRBJ1-1; TCRdb picks TRBD1, but there is no DNA to check that call. CDR3 size: 13 residues. The CDR3 is CASLRGESTEAFF.

The chain employs TRBV7-9 and TRBJ1-2. The germline gives CDR1 SEHNR, CDR2 FQNEAQ (reference sequence). The CDR3 covers 15 residues. The CDR3 protein is CASSLPGSQNYGYTF.

The gene calls are TRBV20-1 and TRBJ2-7. Looked up from germline, CDR1 is DFQATT and CDR2 is SNEGSKA (reference sequence). This CDR3 comprises 15 residues. Here the CDR3 reads CSARNLRSIKYEQYF.

The V call is TRBV5-1, the J call TRBJ2-2; TCRdb outputs TRBD1, but without DNA this stays unchecked. Germline CDR1 reads SGHRS; CDR2 reads YFSETQ. This CDR3 spans 15 amino acids. The CDR3 sequence is CASSHGQVNTGELFF.

The chain is built from TRBV2 and TRBJ1-5; TCRdb indicates TRBD1, and absent DNA this call remains unverified. CDR3 length equals 16 residues. The germline CDR1 and CDR2 sequences are SNHLY and FYNNEI. CDR3 residues: CASSLIRTGLNQPQHF.

The chain links TRBV7-6 to TRBJ1-4. Germline CDR1 reads SGHVS; CDR2 reads FNYEAQ. The CDR3 runs to 15 residues. CDR3 protein: CASSEWTLEREKLFF. The entire variable domain, with the rest obtained from reference TRBV7-6 and TRBJ1-4, is as follows: GAGVSQSPRYKVTKRGQDVALRCDPISGHVSLYWYRQALGQGPEFLTYFNYEAQQDKSGLPNDRFSAERPEGSISTLTIQRTEQRDSAMYRCASSEWTLEREKLFFGSGTQLSVL.

This chain uses TRBV4-2 with TRBJ1-2. Germline values: CDR1 LGHNA, CDR2 YNFKEQ. The CDR3 spans 16 residues. This chain's CDR3 is CASSQAGSVEAYGYTF.

The genes are TRBV4-2 and TRBJ1-2; the TCRdb D gene call, TRBD1, has no DNA to confirm it. The CDR3 runs to 15 residues. The germline V gene has CDR1 LGHNA and CDR2 YNFKEQ. This CDR3 reads CASSQEPGPNYGYTF.

The chain links TRBV19 to TRBJ2-5. From germline, CDR1 is LNHDA and CDR2 SQIVND (reference sequence). The CDR3 length is 12 residues. CDR3: CASSMGWETQYF.

V usage is TRBV5-1 and J usage is TRBJ2-7; the D gene TCRdb calls, TRBD1, cannot be checked with no DNA. The germline gives CDR1 SGHRS, CDR2 YFSETQ. This CDR3 comprises 14 residues. CDR3 in amino acids: CASTDSLGGYEQYF. The full variable domain, rest sourced from reference TRBV5-1 and TRBJ2-7, is KAGVTQTPRYLIKTRGQQVTLSCSPISGHRSVSWYQQTPGQGLQFLFEYFSETQRNKGNFPGRFSGRQFSNSRSEMNVSTLELGDSALYLCASTDSLGGYEQYFGPGTRLTVT.

The rearrangement uses TRBV12-3 or TRBV12-4 and TRBJ1-6. The CDR3 has 15 amino acids. This CDR3 reads CASSFEGLPNSPLHF.

V usage is TRBV10-3 and J usage is TRBJ2-2; TCRdb proposes TRBD2, but this gene call is untestable without DNA. The CDR3 is made up of 14 amino acids. CDR1 is ENHRY and CDR2 is SYGVKD in the germline V gene. CDR3 protein: CAIRGREGTGELFF.